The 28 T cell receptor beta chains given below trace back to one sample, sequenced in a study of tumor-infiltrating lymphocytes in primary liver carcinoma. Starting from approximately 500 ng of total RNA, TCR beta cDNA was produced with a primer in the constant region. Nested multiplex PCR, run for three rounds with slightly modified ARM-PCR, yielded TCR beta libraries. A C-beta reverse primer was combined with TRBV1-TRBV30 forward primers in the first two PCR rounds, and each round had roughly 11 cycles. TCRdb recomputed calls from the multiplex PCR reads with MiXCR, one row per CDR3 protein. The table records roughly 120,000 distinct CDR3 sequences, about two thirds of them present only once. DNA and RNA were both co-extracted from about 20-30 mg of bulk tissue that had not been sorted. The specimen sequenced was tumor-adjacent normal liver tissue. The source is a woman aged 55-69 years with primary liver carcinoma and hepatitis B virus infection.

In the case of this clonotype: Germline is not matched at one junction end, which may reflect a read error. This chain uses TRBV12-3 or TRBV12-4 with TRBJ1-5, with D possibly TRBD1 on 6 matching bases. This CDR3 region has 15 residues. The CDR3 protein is CASSPTGNSIQPQHF. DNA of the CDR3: TGTGCTAGCAGCCCAACAGGGAATAGCATTCAGCCCCAGCATTTT.

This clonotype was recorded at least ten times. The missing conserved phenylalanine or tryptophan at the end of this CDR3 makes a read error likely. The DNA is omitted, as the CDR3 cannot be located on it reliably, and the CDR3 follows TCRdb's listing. The CDR3 loop reads CASSRALFY. The chain combines TRBV14 with TRBJ2-3; TRBD2, as called in the table, went unchecked against the DNA. Germline CDR1 SGHDN, CDR2 FVKESK. The CDR3 has 9 amino acids, counting both end residues.

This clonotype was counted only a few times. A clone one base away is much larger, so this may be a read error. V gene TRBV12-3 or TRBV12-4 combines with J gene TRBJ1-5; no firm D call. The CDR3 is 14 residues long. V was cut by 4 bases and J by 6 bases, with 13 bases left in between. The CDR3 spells CASSWRQVGQPQHF. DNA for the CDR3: TGTGCCAGCAGTTGGAGGCAGGTGGGTCAGCCCCAGCATTTT.

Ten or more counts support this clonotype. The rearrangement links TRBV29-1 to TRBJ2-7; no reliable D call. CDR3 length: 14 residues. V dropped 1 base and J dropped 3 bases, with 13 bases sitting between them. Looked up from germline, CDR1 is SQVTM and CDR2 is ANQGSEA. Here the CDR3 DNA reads TGCAGCGTTGAAGGGGGTCGGTCGGGCTACGAGCAGTACTTC. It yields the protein CSVEGGRSGYEQYF.

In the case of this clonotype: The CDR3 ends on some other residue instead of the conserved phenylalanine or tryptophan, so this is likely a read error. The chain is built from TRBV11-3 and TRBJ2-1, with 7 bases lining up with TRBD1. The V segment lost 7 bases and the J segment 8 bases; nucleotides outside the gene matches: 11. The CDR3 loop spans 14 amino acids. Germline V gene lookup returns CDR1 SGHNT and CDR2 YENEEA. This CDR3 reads CASNPGTGAHEQFL. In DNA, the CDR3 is TGTGCCAGCAACCCGGGAACAGGGGCCCATGAGCAGTTCCTC.

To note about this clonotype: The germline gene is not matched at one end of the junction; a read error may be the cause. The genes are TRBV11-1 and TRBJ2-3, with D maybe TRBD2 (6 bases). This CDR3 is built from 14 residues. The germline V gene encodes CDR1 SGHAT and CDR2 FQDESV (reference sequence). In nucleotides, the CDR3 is TGTGCCAATAGCTTGAGGCAACGTACGGGAGAGTCTCACTTT. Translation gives CANSLRQRTGESHF.

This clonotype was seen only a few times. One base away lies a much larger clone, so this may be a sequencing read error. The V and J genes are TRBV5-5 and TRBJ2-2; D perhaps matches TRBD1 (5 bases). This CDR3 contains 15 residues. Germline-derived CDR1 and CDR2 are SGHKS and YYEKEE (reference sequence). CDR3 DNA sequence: TGTGACAGCAGCTTCGGACACCAGAACACCGGGGAGCTGTTTTTT. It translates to CDSSFGHQNTGELFF.

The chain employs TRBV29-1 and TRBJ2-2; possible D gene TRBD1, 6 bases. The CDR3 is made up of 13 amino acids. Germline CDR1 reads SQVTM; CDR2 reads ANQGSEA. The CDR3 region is CTIGQTNTGELFF. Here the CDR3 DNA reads TGCACCATTGGACAGACGAACACCGGGGAGCTGTTTTTT.

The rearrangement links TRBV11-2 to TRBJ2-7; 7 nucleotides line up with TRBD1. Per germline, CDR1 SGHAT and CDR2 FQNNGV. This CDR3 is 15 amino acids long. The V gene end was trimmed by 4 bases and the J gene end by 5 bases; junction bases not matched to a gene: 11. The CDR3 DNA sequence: TGTGCCAGCAGCTCAGAACAGGGGACCCCCCACGAGCAGTACTTC. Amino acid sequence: CASSSEQGTPHEQYF.

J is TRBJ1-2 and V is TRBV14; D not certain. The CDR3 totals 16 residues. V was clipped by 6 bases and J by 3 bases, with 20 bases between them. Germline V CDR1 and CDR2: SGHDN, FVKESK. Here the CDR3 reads CASSPYEQGADYGYTF. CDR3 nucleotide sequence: TGTGCCAGCAGTCCATACGAGCAAGGTGCCGACTATGGCTACACCTTC.

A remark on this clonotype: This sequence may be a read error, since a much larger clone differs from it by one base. CDR3 nucleotide sequence: TGTGCCAACAGCCCTTCCGGGACTAGCGGCAATGAGCAGTTCTTC. Its translation: CANSPSGTSGNEQFF. The J gene is TRBJ2-1, the V gene TRBV4-2, with 11 bases aligning to TRBD2. Germline loops: CDR1 LGHNA, CDR2 YNFKEQ. The CDR3 contains 15 residues.

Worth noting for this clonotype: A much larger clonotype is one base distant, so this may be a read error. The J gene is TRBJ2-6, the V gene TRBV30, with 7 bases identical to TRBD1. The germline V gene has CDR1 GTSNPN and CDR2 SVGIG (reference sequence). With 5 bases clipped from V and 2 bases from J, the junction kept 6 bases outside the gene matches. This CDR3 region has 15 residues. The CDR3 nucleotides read TGTGCCTGGGCCCGGACAGGAGCTGGGGCCAACGTCCTGACTTTC. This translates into CAWARTGAGANVLTF. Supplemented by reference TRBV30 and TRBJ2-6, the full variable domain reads SQTIHQWPATLVQPVGSPLSLECTVEGTSNPNLYWYRQAAGRGLQLLFYSVGIGQISSEVPQNLSASRPQDRQFILSSKKLLLSDSGFYLCAWARTGAGANVLTFGAGSRLTVL.

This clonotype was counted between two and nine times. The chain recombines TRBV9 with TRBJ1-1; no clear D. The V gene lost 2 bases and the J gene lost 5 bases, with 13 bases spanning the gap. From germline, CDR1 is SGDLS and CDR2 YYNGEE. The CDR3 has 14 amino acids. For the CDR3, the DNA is TGTGCCAGCAGCGTGGGCAGTTGGGGAACTGAAGCTTTCTTT. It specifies CASSVGSWGTEAFF. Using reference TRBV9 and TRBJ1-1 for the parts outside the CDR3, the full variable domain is DSGVTQTPKHLITATGQRVTLRCSPRSGDLSVYWYQQSLDQGLQFLIQYYNGEERAKGNILERFSAQQFPDLHSELNLSSLELGDSALYFCASSVGSWGTEAFFGQGTRLTVV.

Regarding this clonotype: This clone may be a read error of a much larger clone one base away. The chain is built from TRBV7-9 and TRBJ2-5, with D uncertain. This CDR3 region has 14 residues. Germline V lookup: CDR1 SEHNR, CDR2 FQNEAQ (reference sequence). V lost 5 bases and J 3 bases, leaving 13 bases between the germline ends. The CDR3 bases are TGTGCCAGCAGCATTCCGTCGTCAAAAGAGACCCAGTACTTC. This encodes CASSIPSSKETQYF. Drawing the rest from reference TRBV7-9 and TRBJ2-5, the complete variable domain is DTGVSQNPRHKITKRGQNVTFRCDPISEHNRLYWYRQTLGQGPEFLTYFQNEAQLEKSRLLSDRFSAERPKGSFSTLEIQRTEQGDSAMYLCASSIPSSKETQYFGPGTRLLVL.

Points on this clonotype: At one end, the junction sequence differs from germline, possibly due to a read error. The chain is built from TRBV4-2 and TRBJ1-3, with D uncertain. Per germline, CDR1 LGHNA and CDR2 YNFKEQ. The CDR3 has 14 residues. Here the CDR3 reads CPSNQEEPGNTIYF. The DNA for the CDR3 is TGTCCCAGCAACCAAGAGGAGCCTGGAAACACCATATATTTT.

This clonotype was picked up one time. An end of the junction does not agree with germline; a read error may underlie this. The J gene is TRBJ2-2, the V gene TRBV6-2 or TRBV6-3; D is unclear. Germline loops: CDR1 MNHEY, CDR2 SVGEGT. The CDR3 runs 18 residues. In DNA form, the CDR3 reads TGTGCCAGCAATTACTCCCCCTTTGCGGAATCGAACACCGGGGAGCTGTTTTTT. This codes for CASNYSPFAESNTGELFF.

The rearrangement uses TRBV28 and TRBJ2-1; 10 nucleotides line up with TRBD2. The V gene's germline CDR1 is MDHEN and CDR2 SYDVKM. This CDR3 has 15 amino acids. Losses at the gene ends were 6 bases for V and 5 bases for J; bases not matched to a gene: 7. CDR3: CASRRITSGNNEQFF. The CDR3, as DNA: TGTGCCAGCAGACGGATAACTAGCGGGAACAATGAGCAGTTCTTC.

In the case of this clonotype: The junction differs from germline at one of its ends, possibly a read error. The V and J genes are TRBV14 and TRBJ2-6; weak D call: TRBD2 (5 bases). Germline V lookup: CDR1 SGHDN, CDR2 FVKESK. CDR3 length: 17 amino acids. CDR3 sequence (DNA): TGTGCCAGCAGCCGAGGCGGACGGGGTCTCCGGGCCAACGTCCTGACCTTC. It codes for CASSRGGRGLRANVLTF.

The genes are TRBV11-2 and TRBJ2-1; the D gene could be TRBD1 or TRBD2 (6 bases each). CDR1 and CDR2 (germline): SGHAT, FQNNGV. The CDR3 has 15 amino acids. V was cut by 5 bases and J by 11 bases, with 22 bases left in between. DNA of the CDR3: TGTGCCAGCAGCCACCCCGACAGAGGGGGGAACAAGCAGTTCTTC. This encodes CASSHPDRGGNKQFF.

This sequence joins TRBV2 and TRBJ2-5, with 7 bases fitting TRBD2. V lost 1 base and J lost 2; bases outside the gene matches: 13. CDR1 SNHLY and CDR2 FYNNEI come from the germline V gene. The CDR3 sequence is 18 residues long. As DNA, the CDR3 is TGTGCCAGCAGTGAAGGTCGGCTAGCGGATAGAGGACAAGAGACCCAGTACTTC. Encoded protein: CASSEGRLADRGQETQYF. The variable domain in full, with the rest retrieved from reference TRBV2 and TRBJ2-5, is EPEVTQTPSHQVTQMGQEVILRCVPISNHLYFYWYRQILGQKVEFLVSFYNNEISEKSEIFDDQFSVERPDGSNFTLKIRSTKLEDSAMYFCASSEGRLADRGQETQYFGPGTRLLVL.

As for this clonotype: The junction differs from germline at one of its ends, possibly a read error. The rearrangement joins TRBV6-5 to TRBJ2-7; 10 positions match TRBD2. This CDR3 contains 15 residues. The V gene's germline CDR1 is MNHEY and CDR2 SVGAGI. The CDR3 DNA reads TGTGCCAACAGTTACCTAGCGGGAGTAAGGGACGAGCAGTACTTC. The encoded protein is CANSYLAGVRDEQYF.

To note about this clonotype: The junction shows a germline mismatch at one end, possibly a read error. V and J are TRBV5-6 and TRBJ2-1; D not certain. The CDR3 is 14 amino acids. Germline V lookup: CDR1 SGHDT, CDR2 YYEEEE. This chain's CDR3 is CASSLGHSHNEQFF. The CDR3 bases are TGTGCCAGCAGCTTGGGTCATAGCCACAATGAGCAATTCTTC.

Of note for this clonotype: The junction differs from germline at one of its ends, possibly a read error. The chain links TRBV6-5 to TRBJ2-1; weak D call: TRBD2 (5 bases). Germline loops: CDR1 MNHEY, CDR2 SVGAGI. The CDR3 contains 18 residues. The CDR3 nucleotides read TGTGCCATCAGTTACTCGAGGCGGGCCCTGGCTTCTTACAATGAGCAGTTCTTC. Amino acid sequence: CAISYSRRALASYNEQFF.

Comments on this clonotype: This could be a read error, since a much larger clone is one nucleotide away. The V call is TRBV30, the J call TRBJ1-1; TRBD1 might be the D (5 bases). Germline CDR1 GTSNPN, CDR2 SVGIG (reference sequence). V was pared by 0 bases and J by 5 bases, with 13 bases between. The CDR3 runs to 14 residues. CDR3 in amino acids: CAWSVGVPRTEAFF. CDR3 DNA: TGTGCCTGGAGTGTAGGGGTACCGAGGACTGAAGCTTTCTTT. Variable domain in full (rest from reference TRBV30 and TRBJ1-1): SQTIHQWPATLVQPVGSPLSLECTVEGTSNPNLYWYRQAAGRGLQLLFYSVGIGQISSEVPQNLSASRPQDRQFILSSKKLLLSDSGFYLCAWSVGVPRTEAFFGQGTRLTVV.

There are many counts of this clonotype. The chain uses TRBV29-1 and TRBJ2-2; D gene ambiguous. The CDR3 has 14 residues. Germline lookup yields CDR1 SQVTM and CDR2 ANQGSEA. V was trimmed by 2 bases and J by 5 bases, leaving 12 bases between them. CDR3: CSVESGTGTGELFF. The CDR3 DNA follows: TGCAGCGTTGAATCGGGCACTGGGACCGGGGAGCTGTTTTTT.

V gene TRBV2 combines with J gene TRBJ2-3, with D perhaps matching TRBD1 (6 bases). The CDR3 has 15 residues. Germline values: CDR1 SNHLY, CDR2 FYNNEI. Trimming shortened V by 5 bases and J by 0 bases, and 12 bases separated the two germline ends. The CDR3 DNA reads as TGTGCCAGCAGTCCCAGGGGATATAGCACAGATACGCAGTATTTT. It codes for CASSPRGYSTDTQYF.

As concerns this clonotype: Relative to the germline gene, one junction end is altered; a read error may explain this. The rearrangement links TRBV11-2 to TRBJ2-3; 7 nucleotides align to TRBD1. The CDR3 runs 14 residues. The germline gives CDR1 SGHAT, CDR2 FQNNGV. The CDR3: CASSLDREIDMQYF. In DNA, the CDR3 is TGTGCCAGTAGCTTAGACAGGGAGATCGATATGCAATATTTT.

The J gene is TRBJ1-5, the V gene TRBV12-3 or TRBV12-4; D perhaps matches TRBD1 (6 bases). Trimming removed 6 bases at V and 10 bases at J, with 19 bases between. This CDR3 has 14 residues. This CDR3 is CASRSQGLGQPQHF. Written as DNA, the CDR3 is TGTGCCAGCAGATCCCAGGGGCTGGGTCAACCCCAGCATTTT.